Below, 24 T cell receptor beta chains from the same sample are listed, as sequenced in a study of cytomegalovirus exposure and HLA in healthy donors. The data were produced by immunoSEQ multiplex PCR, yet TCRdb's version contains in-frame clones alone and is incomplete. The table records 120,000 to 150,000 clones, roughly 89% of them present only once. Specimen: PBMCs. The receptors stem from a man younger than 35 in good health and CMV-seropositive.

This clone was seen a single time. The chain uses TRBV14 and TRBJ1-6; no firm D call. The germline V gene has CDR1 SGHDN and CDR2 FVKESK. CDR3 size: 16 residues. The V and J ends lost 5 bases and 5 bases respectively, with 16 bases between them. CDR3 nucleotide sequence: TGTGCCAGCAGCTCCCTCGCCCGTTCTAATAATTCACCCCTCCACTTT. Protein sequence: CASSSLARSNNSPLHF.

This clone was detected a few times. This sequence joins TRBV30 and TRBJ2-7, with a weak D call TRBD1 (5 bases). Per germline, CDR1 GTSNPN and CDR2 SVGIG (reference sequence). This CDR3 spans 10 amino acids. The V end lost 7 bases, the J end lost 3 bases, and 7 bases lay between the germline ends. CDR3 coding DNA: TGTGCCTTAGACAGCTACGAGCAGTACTTC. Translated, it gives CALDSYEQYF.

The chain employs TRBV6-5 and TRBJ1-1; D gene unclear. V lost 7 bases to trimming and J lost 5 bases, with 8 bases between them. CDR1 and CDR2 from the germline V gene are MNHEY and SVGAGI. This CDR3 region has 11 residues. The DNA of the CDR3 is TGTGCCAGCACCTTTCTGACTGAAGCTTTCTTT. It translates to CASTFLTEAFF.

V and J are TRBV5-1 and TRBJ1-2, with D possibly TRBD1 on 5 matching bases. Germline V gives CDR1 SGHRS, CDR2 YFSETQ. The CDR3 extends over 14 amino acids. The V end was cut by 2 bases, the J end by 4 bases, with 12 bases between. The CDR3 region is CASSLLGEGYGYTF. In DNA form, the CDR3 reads TGCGCCAGCAGCTTATTAGGGGAAGGCTATGGCTACACCTTC. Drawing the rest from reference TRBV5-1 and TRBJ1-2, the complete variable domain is KAGVTQTPRYLIKTRGQQVTLSCSPISGHRSVSWYQQTPGQGLQFLFEYFSETQRNKGNFPGRFSGRQFSNSRSEMNVSTLELGDSALYLCASSLLGEGYGYTFGSGTRLTVV.

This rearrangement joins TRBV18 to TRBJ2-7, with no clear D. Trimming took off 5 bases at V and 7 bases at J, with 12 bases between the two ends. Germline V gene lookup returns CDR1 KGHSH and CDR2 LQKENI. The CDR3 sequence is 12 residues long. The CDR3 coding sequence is TGTGCCAGCTCATCTCAGGTAGAGGAGCAGTACTTC. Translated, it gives CASSSQVEEQYF. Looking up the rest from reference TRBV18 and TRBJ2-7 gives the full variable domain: NAGVMQNPRHLVRRRGQEARLRCSPMKGHSHVYWYRQLPEEGLKFMVYLQKENIIDESGMPKERFSAEFPKEGPSILRIQQVVRGDSAAYFCASSSQVEEQYFGPGTRLTVT.

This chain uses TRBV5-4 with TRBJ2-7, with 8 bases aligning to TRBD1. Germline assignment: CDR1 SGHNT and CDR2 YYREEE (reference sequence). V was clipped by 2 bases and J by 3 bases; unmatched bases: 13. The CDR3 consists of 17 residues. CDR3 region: CASSLLSVTGGIYEQYF. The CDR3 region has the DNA TGTGCCAGCAGCTTATTATCGGTTACAGGGGGAATCTACGAGCAGTACTTC.

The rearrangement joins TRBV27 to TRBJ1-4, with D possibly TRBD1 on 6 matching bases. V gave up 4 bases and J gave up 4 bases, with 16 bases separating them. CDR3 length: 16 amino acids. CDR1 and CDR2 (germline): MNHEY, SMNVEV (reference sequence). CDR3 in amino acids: CASSSRFGQNNEKLFF. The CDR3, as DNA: TGTGCCAGCAGTTCTCGCTTCGGACAGAATAATGAAAAACTGTTTTTT.

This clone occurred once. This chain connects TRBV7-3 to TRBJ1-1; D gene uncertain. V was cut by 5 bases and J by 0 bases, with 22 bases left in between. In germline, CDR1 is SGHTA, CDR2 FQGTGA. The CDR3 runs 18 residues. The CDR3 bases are TGTGCCAGCAGCAACGTTTCCGTTTTTGGCGGTTTGAACACTGAAGCTTTCTTT. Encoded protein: CASSNVSVFGGLNTEAFF.

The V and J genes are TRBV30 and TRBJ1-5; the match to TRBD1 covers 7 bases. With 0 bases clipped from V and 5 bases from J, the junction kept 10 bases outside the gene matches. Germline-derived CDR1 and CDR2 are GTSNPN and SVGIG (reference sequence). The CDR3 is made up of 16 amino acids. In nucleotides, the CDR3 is TGTGCCTGGAGTGTTGGGACACAGGGGTTTTATCAGCCCCAGCATTTT. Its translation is CAWSVGTQGFYQPQHF. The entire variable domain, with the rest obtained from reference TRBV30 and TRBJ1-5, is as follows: SQTIHQWPATLVQPVGSPLSLECTVEGTSNPNLYWYRQAAGRGLQLLFYSVGIGQISSEVPQNLSASRPQDRQFILSSKKLLLSDSGFYLCAWSVGTQGFYQPQHFGDGTRLSIL.

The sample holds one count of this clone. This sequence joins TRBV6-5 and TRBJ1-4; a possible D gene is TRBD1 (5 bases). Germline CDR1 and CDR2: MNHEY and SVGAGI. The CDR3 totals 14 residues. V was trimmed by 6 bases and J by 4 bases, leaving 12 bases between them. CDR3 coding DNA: TGTGCCAGCAGCCCATACAGGTTTAATGAAAAACTGTTTTTT. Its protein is CASSPYRFNEKLFF.

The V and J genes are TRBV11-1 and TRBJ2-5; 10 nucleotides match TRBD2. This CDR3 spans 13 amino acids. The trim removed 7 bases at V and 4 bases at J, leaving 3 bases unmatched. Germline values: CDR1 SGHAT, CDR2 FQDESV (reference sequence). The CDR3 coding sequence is TGTGCCAGCAAATGGACTAGCGGAGAGACCCAGTACTTC. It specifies CASKWTSGETQYF.

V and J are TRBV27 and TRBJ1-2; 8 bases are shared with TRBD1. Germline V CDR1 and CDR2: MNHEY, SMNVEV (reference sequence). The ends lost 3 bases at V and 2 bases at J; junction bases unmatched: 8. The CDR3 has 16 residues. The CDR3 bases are TGTGCCAGCAGTTTTATCGGACAGGGCACCAACTATGGCTACACCTTC. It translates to CASSFIGQGTNYGYTF.

As DNA, the CDR3 is TGTGCCAGCAGTCCTTGGGGAGTACAAGAGACCCAGTACTTC. Amino acids: CASSPWGVQETQYF. The chain links TRBV4-2 to TRBJ2-5, with a tentative D call TRBD2 (5 bases). CDR1 is LGHNA and CDR2 is YNFKEQ in the germline V gene. The V gene lost 6 bases and the J gene lost 2 bases, with 13 bases spanning the gap. The CDR3 has 14 residues.

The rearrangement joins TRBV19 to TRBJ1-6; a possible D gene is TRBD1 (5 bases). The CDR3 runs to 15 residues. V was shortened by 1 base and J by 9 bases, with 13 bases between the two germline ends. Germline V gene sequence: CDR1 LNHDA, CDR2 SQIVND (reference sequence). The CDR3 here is CASSIGGRGRSPLHF. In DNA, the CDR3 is TGTGCCAGTAGTATAGGTGGGAGGGGACGTTCACCCCTCCACTTT.

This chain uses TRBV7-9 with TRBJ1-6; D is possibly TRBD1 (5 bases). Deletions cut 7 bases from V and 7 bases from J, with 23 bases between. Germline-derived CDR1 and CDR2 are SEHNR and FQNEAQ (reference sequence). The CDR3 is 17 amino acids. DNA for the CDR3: TGTGCCAGCAACCACGGGCTTCCGACTGGGGGGAATTCACCCCTCCACTTT. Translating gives CASNHGLPTGGNSPLHF.

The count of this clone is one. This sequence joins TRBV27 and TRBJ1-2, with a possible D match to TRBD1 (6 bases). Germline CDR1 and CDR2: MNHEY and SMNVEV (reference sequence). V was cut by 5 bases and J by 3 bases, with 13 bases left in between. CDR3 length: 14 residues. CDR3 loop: CASSPIGGDYGYTF. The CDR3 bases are TGTGCCAGCAGTCCGATAGGGGGTGACTATGGCTACACCTTC.

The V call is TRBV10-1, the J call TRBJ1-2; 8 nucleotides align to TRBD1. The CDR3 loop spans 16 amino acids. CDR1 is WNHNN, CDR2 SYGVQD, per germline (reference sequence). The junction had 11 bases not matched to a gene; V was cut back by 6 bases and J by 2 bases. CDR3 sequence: CASRLPDRGDNYGYTF. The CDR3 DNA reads TGCGCCAGCAGACTACCCGACAGGGGCGACAACTATGGCTACACCTTC.

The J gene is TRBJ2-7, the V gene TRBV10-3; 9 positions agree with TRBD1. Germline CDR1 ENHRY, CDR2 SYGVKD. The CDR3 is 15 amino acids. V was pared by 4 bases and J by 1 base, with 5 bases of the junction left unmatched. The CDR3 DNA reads TGTGCCATCAGTGGAGGGACAGGGATTTCCTACGAGCAGTACTTC. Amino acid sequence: CAISGGTGISYEQYF.

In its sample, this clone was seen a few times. CDR3 coding DNA: TGTGCCAGCAGTTTAACTTTGAAGAACACTGAAGCTTTCTTT. Translation: CASSLTLKNTEAFF. This rearrangement joins TRBV6-6 to TRBJ1-1; D ambiguous. This CDR3 comprises 14 residues. CDR1 and CDR2 from the germline V gene are MNHNY and SVGAGI (reference sequence). Trimming left V 4 bases short and J 1 base short, with 10 bases between.

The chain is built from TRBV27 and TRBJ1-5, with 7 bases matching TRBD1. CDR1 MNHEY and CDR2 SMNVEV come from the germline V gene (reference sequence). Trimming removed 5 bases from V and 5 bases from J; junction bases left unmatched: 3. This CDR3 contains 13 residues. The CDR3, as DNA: TGTGCCAGCAGTCTCGGGACAGATCAGCCCCAGCATTTT. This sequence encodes CASSLGTDQPQHF.

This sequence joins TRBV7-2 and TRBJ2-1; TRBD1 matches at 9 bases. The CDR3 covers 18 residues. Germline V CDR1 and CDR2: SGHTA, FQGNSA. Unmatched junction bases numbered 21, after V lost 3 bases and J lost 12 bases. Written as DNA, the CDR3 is TGTGCCAGCAGCTTCTTGAATTTTGACAGGGGGTCAGATAGGGGGCAGTTCTTC. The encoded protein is CASSFLNFDRGSDRGQFF.

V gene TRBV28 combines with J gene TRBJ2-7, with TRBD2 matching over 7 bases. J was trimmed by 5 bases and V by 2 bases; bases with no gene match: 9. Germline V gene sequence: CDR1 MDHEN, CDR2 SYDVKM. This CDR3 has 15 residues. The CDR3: CASSLAGVQEDEQYF. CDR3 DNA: TGTGCCAGCAGTTTAGCGGGAGTCCAGGAGGACGAGCAGTACTTC.

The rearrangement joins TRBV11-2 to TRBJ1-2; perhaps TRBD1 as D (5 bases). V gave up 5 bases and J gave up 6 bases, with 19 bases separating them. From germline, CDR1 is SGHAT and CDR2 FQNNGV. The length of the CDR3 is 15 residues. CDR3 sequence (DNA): TGTGCCAGCAGCGCCTCCAGACAGATCACAGATGGCTACACCTTC. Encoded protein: CASSASRQITDGYTF.

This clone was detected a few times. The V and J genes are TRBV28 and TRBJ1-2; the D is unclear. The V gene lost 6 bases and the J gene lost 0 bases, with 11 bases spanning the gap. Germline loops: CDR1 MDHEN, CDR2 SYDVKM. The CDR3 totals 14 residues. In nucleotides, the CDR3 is TGTGCCAGCAGCTCCGGGAATGCTAACTATGGCTACACCTTC. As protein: CASSSGNANYGYTF.